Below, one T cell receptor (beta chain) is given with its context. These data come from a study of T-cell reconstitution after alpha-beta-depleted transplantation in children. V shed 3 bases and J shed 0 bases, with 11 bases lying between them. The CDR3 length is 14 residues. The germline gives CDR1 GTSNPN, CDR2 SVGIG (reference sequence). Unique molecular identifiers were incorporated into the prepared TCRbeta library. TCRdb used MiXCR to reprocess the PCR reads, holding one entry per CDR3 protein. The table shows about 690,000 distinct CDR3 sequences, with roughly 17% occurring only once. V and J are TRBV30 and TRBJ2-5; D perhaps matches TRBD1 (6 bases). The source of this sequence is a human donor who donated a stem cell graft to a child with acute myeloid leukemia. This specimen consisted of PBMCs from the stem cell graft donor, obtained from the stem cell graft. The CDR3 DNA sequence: TGTGCCTGGAGGATCTGGACAGACCAAGAGACCCAGTACTTC. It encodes CAWRIWTDQETQYF. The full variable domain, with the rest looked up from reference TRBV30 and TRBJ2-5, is SQTIHQWPATLVQPVGSPLSLECTVEGTSNPNLYWYRQAAGRGLQLLFYSVGIGQISSEVPQNLSASRPQDRQFILSSKKLLLSDSGFYLCAWRIWTDQETQYFGPGTRLLVL.